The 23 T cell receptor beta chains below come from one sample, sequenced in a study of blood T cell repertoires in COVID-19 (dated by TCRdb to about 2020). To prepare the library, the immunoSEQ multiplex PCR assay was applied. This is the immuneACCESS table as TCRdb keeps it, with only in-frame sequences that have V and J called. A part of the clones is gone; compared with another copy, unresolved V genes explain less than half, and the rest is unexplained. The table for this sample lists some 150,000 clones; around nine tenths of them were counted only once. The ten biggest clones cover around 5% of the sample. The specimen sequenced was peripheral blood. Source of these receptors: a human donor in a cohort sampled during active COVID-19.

The CDR3 DNA reads as TGTGCCAGCAGCCCAGGACAGGGCTATGGCTACACCTTC. Translating it yields CASSPGQGYGYTF. This chain uses TRBV11-2 with TRBJ1-2, with TRBD1 identical over 8 bases. Unmatched junction bases numbered 3, after V lost 5 bases and J lost 4 bases. CDR1 is SGHAT, CDR2 FQNNGV, per germline. The CDR3 has 13 residues.

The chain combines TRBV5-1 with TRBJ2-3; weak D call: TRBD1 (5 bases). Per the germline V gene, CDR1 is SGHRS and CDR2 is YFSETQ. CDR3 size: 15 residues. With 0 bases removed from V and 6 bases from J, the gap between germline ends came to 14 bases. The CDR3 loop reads CASSLAGRDGDTQYF. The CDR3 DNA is TGCGCCAGCAGCTTGGCCGGCAGGGATGGGGATACGCAGTATTTT.

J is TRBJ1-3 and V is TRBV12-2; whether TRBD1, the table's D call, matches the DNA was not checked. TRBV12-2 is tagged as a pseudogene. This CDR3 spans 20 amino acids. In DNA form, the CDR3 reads TGTGCAAGTCGCTCGGAACAGGGGGCCGAATTGGCGGGCACTGGAAACACCATATATTTT. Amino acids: CASRSEQGAELAGTGNTIYF.

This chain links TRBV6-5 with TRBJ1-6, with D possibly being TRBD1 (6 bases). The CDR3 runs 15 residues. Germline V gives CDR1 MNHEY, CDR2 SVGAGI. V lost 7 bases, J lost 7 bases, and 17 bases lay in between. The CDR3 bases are TGTGCCAGCAAGACCCAGACAGGACCCAATTCACCCCTCCACTTT. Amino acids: CASKTQTGPNSPLHF.

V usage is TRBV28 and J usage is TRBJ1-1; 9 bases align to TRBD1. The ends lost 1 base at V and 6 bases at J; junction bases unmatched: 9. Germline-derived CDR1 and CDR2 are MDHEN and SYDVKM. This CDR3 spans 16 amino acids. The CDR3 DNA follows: TGTGCCAGCAGTTTATATGCTGGACAGGGGTCGCCTGAAGCTTTCTTT. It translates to CASSLYAGQGSPEAFF.

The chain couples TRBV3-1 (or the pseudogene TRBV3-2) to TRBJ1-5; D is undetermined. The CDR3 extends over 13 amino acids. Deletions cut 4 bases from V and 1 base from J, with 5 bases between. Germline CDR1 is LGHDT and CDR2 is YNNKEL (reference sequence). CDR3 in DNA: TGTGCCAGCAGCCGGCAGAGCAATCAGCCCCAGCATTTT. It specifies CASSRQSNQPQHF.

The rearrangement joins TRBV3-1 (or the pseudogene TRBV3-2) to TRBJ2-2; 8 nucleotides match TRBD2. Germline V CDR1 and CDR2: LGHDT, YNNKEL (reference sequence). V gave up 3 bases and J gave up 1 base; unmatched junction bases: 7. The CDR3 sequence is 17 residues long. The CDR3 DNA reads TGTGCCAGCAGCCAGCGAGGTAGCGGGAAGAACACCGGGGAGCTGTTTTTT. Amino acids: CASSQRGSGKNTGELFF.

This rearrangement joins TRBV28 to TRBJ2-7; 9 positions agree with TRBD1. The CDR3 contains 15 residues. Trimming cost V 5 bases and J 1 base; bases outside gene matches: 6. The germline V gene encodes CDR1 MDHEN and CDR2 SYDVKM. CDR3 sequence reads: CASSTTGGLSYEQYF. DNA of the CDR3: TGTGCCAGCAGTACTACAGGGGGCTTGTCCTACGAGCAGTACTTC.

CDR3 region: CASSLAGMNTGELFF. The CDR3, as DNA: TGTGCCAGCAGTTTGGCAGGGATGAACACCGGGGAGCTGTTTTTT. The rearrangement uses TRBV27 and TRBJ2-2, with D maybe TRBD1 (5 bases). The ends were cut back, 3 bases at V and 1 base at J, with 9 bases in the middle. This CDR3 has 15 amino acids. CDR1 is MNHEY and CDR2 is SMNVEV in the germline V gene (reference sequence).

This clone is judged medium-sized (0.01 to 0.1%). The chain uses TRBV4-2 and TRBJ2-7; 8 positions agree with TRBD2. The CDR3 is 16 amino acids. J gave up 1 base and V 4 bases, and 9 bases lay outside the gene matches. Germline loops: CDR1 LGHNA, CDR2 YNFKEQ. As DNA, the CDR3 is TGTGCCAGCAGCCGTATCGGTAGCGGGAAGTCCTACGAGCAGTACTTC. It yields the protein CASSRIGSGKSYEQYF.

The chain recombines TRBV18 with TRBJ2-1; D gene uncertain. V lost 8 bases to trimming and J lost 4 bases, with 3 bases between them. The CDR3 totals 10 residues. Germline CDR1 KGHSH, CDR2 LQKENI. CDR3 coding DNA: TGTGCCAGCCCGTACAATGAGCAGTTCTTC. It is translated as CASPYNEQFF. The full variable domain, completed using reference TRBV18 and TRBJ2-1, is NAGVMQNPRHLVRRRGQEARLRCSPMKGHSHVYWYRQLPEEGLKFMVYLQKENIIDESGMPKERFSAEFPKEGPSILRIQQVVRGDSAAYFCASPYNEQFFGPGTRLTVL.

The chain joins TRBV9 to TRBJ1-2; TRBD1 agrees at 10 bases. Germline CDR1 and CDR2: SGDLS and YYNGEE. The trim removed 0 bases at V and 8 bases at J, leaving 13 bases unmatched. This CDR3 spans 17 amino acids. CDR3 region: CASSVGGTGAGFGGYTF. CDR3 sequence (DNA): TGTGCCAGCAGCGTAGGAGGGACAGGGGCGGGCTTCGGAGGCTACACCTTC.

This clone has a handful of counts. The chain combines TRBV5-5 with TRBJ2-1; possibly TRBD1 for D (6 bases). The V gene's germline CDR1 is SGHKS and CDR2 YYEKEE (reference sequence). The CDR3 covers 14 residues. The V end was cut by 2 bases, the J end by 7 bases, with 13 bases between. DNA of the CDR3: TGTGCCAGCAGCTTTCATCCGGGACAAAATGAGCAGTTCTTC. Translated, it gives CASSFHPGQNEQFF.

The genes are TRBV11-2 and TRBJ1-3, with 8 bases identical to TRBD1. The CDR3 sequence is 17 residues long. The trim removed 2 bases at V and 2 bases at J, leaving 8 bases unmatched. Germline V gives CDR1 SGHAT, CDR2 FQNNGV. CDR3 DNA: TGTGCCAGCAGCTTAAGCTTAACAGGGGGAACTGGAAACACCATATATTTT. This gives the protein CASSLSLTGGTGNTIYF.

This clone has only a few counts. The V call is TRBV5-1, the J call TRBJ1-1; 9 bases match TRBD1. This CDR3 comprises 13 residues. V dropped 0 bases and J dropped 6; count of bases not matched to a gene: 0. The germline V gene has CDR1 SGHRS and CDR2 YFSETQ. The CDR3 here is CASSLGDRAEAFF. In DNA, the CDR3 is TGCGCCAGCAGCTTGGGGGACAGGGCTGAAGCTTTCTTT. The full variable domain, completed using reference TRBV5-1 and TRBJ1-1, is KAGVTQTPRYLIKTRGQQVTLSCSPISGHRSVSWYQQTPGQGLQFLFEYFSETQRNKGNFPGRFSGRQFSNSRSEMNVSTLELGDSALYLCASSLGDRAEAFFGQGTRLTVV.

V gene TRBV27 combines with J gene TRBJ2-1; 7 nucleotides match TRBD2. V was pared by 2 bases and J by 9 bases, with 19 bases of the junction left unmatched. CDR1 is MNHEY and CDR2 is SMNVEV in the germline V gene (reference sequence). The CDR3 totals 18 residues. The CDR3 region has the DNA TGTGCCAGCAGTTTAGAGTCATTCGGGACTACCCTCCACCCTGAGCAGTTCTTC. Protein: CASSLESFGTTLHPEQFF.

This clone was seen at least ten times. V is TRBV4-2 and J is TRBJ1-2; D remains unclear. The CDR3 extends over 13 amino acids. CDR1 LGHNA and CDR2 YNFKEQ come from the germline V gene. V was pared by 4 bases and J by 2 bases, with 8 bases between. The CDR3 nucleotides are TGTGCCAGCAGCCCGGACTCAAACTATGGCTACACCTTC. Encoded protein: CASSPDSNYGYTF.

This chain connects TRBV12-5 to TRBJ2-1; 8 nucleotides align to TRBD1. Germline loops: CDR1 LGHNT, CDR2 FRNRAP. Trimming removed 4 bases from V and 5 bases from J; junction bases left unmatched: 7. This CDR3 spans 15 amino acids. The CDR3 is CASGSGQGTHNEQFF. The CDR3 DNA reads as TGTGCTAGTGGTTCTGGACAGGGAACCCACAATGAGCAGTTCTTC.

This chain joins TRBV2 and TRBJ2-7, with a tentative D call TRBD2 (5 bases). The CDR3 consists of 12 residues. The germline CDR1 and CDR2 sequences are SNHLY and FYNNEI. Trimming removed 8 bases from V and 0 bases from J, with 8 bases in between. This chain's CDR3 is CASGLSSYEQYF. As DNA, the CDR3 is TGTGCCAGCGGACTTTCCTCCTACGAGCAGTACTTC.

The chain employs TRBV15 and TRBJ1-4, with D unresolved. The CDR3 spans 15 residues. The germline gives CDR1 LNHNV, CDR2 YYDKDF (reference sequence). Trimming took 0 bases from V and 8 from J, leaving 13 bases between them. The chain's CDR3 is CATSRDGGWEEKLFF. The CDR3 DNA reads TGTGCCACCAGCAGAGACGGCGGCTGGGAGGAAAAACTGTTTTTT.

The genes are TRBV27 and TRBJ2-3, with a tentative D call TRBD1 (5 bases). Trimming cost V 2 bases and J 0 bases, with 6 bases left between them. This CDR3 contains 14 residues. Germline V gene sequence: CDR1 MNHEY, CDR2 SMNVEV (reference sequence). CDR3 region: CASSLGQSTDTQYF. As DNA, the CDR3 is TGTGCCAGCAGTTTAGGACAAAGCACAGATACGCAGTATTTT.

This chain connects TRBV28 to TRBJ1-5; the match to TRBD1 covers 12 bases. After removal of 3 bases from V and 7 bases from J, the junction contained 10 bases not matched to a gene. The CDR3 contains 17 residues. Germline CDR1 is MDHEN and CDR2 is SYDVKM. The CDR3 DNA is TGTGCCAGCAGTTTCTTGGGACAGGGGGCAGTTGAACAGCCCCAGCATTTT. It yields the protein CASSFLGQGAVEQPQHF.

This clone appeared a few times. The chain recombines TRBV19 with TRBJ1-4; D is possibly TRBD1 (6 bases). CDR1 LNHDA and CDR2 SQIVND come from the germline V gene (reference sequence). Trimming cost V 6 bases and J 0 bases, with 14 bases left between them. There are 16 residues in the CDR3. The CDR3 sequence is CASRPAGDTTNEKLFF. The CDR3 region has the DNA TGTGCCAGTAGGCCGGCAGGGGATACAACTAATGAAAAACTGTTTTTT.